This paragraph covers one TCR beta chain sequence. No antigen is known for it. This entry belongs to a study of cytomegalovirus exposure and HLA in healthy donors. On the study more broadly: From 150 million to 200 million T cells, an earlier analysis saw roughly 100 million unique TCR beta sequences. Study results and limitations: TCR beta chains numbering under 200 were designated cytomegalovirus-associated.

With 60 Vbeta and 13 Jbeta primers, the PCR was carried out. Here immunoSEQ multiplex PCR was the method, and the copy in TCRdb shows in-frame clones only, minus some. The table has roughly 200,000 clones, 76% seen once; the top ten hold 0.63%. The donors (healthy individuals) were bone marrow donors. The receptor's source is a man in his late teens or twenties in good health and CMV-seronegative. The sequenced sample was PBMCs.

CDR3 loop: CASSYSGGPYEQYF. CDR3 DNA: TGTGCCAGCAGTTACTCCGGGGGTCCCTACGAGCAGTACTTC. V usage is TRBV6-6 and J usage is TRBJ2-7, with a weak D call TRBD2 (6 bases). Trimming took off 0 bases at V and 2 bases at J, with 8 bases between the two ends. Germline V gene lookup returns CDR1 MNHNY and CDR2 SVGAGI (reference sequence). The CDR3 is 14 amino acids.